One and the same sample provided the 17 T cell receptor beta chains below, sequenced in a study of control samples from healthy donors and cancer patients. Generated by immunoSEQ multiplex PCR, the TCRdb table keeps only in-frame clones and is missing some. This sample carries some 160,000 clones, about 94% of them seen once, and the ten largest clones take approximately 8%. The sequenced material came from blood. The source is a woman aged 40 to 50 in good health.

This chain uses TRBV11-2 with TRBJ2-3, with 9 bases matching TRBD1. V lost 6 bases, J lost 6 bases, and 13 bases stayed unmatched. This CDR3 has 16 residues. Germline assignment: CDR1 SGHAT and CDR2 FQNNGV. The CDR3 nucleotides are TGTGCCAGCAGTTACCGGCCGGGACAGGGTAGGGATACGCAGTATTTT. Translating it yields CASSYRPGQGRDTQYF.

V is TRBV5-5 and J is TRBJ2-5, with 9 positions matching TRBD1. The CDR3 runs to 19 residues. Germline CDR1 SGHKS, CDR2 YYEKEE (reference sequence). Germline trimming cut 6 bases from V and 5 bases from J; bases unmatched to any gene: 23. The CDR3: CASTQRWAAGTGNFETQYF. CDR3 sequence (DNA): TGTGCCAGCACCCAGCGTTGGGCCGCCGGGACAGGGAACTTTGAGACCCAGTACTTC.

V and J are TRBV29-1 and TRBJ2-1; D remains ambiguous. CDR3 size: 9 residues. V gave up 6 bases and J gave up 8 bases, with 5 bases separating them. Germline values: CDR1 SQVTM, CDR2 ANQGSEA. The CDR3 reads CSVTDEQFF. The CDR3 DNA reads as TGCAGCGTGACGGATGAGCAGTTCTTC.

The chain recombines TRBV14 with TRBJ1-2, with TRBD1 as a possible D gene (6 bases). Germline CDR1 is SGHDN and CDR2 is FVKESK. The CDR3 covers 18 residues. V lost 0 bases and J lost 2, with 19 bases in between. CDR3 residues: CASSQEFLTSGANYGYTF. In DNA form, the CDR3 reads TGTGCCAGCAGCCAAGAATTCCTAACTTCAGGGGCGAACTATGGCTACACCTTC.

This chain joins TRBV7-2 and TRBJ1-1, with 8 bases aligning to TRBD1. CDR1 SGHTA and CDR2 FQGNSA come from the germline V gene. J lost 4 bases, V lost 5 bases, and 3 bases had no gene match. The CDR3 loop spans 13 amino acids. CDR3 amino acids: CASSKDRATEAFF. In DNA, the CDR3 is TGTGCCAGCAGCAAGGACAGGGCCACTGAAGCTTTCTTT.

The J gene is TRBJ2-2, the V gene TRBV27, with D perhaps given as TRBD1 or TRBD2 (6 bases each). Germline V CDR1 and CDR2: MNHEY, SMNVEV (reference sequence). There are 15 residues in the CDR3. V was trimmed by 4 bases and J by 4 bases, leaving 13 bases between them. The CDR3 protein is CASSSTGAGTGELFF. The CDR3 bases are TGTGCCAGCAGTTCGACAGGAGCGGGCACCGGGGAGCTGTTTTTT.

The chain couples TRBV5-6 to TRBJ1-1; D unresolved. Germline CDR1 reads SGHDT; CDR2 reads YYEEEE. V was pared by 4 bases and J by 0 bases, with 10 bases between. The CDR3 runs 14 residues. The CDR3 bases are TGTGCCAGCAGCCGATGGGAGGTGAACACTGAAGCTTTCTTT. It yields the protein CASSRWEVNTEAFF.

This chain connects TRBV4-2 to TRBJ2-3; 11 bases are shared with TRBD2. The germline CDR1 and CDR2 sequences are LGHNA and YNFKEQ. This CDR3 is built from 17 residues. V was pared by 1 base and J by 1 base, with 4 bases of the junction left unmatched. As DNA, the CDR3 is TGTGCCAGCAGCCAAGGTCTAGCGGGGGGCCGCACAGATACGCAGTATTTT. As protein: CASSQGLAGGRTDTQYF.

This chain connects TRBV6-6 to TRBJ1-5; D is possibly TRBD1 (6 bases). Deletions cut 6 bases from V and 1 base from J, with 16 bases between. Germline V gives CDR1 MNHNY, CDR2 SVGAGI (reference sequence). The CDR3 runs to 16 residues. CDR3 DNA: TGTGCCAGCAGCCCACGGGACAAGATCAGCAATCAGCCCCAGCATTTT. Protein sequence: CASSPRDKISNQPQHF.

This clone was observed once. This chain links TRBV7-2 with TRBJ1-2; D perhaps matches TRBD1 (5 bases). The CDR3 has 13 residues. Deletions cut 1 base from V and 4 bases from J, with 7 bases between. CDR1 and CDR2 from the germline V gene are SGHTA and FQGNSA. The CDR3 reads CASSLGQIYGYTF. The CDR3 DNA is TGTGCCAGCAGCTTAGGACAGATCTATGGCTACACCTTC.

This clone came up once. The V call is TRBV19, the J call TRBJ1-2, with 8 bases that match TRBD1. This CDR3 contains 15 residues. Germline loops: CDR1 LNHDA, CDR2 SQIVND (reference sequence). V dropped 6 bases and J dropped 4; count of bases not matched to a gene: 10. Written as DNA, the CDR3 is TGTGCCAGTAGAATCGGTACAGGGGGGGTCTATGGCTACACCTTC. Its translation: CASRIGTGGVYGYTF.

The chain has TRBV27 and TRBJ2-3; the D gene is possibly TRBD2 (6 bases). CDR3 length: 14 amino acids. From germline, CDR1 is MNHEY and CDR2 SMNVEV (reference sequence). The ends were cut back, 6 bases at V and 4 bases at J, with 14 bases in the middle. CDR3 in amino acids: CASRRLGTADTQYF. The CDR3 DNA sequence: TGTGCCAGCAGAAGACTAGGAACAGCAGATACGCAGTATTTT.

J is TRBJ1-1 and V is TRBV2, with 8 positions matching TRBD1. Germline V gene lookup returns CDR1 SNHLY and CDR2 FYNNEI. This CDR3 contains 13 residues. V was clipped by 4 bases and J by 3 bases; unmatched bases: 1. DNA of the CDR3: TGTGCCAGCAGTGTGGGACAGGACACTGAAGCTTTCTTT. It encodes CASSVGQDTEAFF.

V gene TRBV27 combines with J gene TRBJ1-1; D is ambiguous. Germline CDR1 reads MNHEY; CDR2 reads SMNVEV (reference sequence). The CDR3 is 15 amino acids. V lost 5 bases and J lost 0, with 13 bases in between. The CDR3 DNA reads TGTGCCAGCAGTCTCTCCGCGCTCCTGAACACTGAAGCTTTCTTT. Translated: CASSLSALLNTEAFF.

The chain uses TRBV18 and TRBJ2-7; 8 bases align to TRBD1. After removal of 4 bases from V and 0 bases from J, the junction contained 11 bases not matched to a gene. This CDR3 spans 17 amino acids. The V gene's germline CDR1 is KGHSH and CDR2 LQKENI. This CDR3 reads CASSLAGQGDFSYEQYF. In DNA, the CDR3 is TGTGCCAGCTCACTAGCCGGACAGGGAGATTTCTCCTACGAGCAGTACTTC.

The sample holds a few counts of this clone. This rearrangement joins TRBV11-3 to TRBJ2-5, with D possibly called TRBD1 or TRBD2 (5 bases each). With 3 bases removed from V and 2 bases from J, the gap between germline ends came to 19 bases. This CDR3 comprises 17 residues. Germline V gene lookup returns CDR1 SGHNT and CDR2 YENEEA. In DNA form, the CDR3 reads TGTGCCAGCAGCTTGGGGGAACAGGAACCGAGTCAAGAGACCCAGTACTTC. It translates to CASSLGEQEPSQETQYF.

V usage is TRBV7-2 and J usage is TRBJ2-2; 9 nucleotides agree with TRBD1. The CDR3 is 14 amino acids. Germline CDR1 is SGHTA and CDR2 is FQGNSA. V dropped 4 bases and J dropped 5; count of bases not matched to a gene: 2. CDR3 residues: CASSSDRGTGELFF. The CDR3 nucleotides read TGTGCCAGCAGCTCGGACAGGGGAACCGGGGAGCTGTTTTTT.